The clone carrying this TCR beta chain has a handful of counts. Antigen unknown. This record belongs to a study of CD8+ T cells in alopecia areata. Study summary: Oral tofacitinib (5 to 10 mg twice daily) was administered to treated patients.

Sequencing used cDNA as its template, made by extracting RNA and reverse transcribing it. TCRdb's table, derived via immunoSEQ multiplex PCR, lists solely in-frame clones and lacks some. The repertoire includes 120,000 or so clones, less than 45% of them detected once, and 3.1% sits in the top ten. General study findings and limits: Resident alphabeta T cells of normal skin are also sequenced in scalp samples. TCR sharing across patients was less clear than in mice, possibly HLA-related. An increase in clonality over normal scalp was evident in lesional scalp, especially alopecia totalis/universalis.

The CDR3 has 14 amino acids. Trimming cost V 4 bases and J 5 bases; bases outside gene matches: 7. Germline CDR1 and CDR2: MGHRA and YSYEKL. The sequenced material came from CD4+ T cells sorted from blood. The rearrangement uses TRBV4-1 and TRBJ2-7; 8 bases are a match to TRBD1. The source of this sequence is a human donor with alopecia areata. CDR3 sequence reads: CASSLDRGWDEQYF. The CDR3 region has the DNA TGCGCCAGCAGCCTCGACAGGGGTTGGGACGAGCAGTACTTC.